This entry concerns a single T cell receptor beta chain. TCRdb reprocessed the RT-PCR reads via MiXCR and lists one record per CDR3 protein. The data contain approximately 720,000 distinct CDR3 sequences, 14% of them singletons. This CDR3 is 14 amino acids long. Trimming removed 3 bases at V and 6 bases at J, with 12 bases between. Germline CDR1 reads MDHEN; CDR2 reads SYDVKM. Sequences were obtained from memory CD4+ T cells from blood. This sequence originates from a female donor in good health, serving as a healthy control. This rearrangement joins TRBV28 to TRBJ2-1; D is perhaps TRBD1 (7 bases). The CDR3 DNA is TGTGCCAGCAGTTTTAGTCAGGGGGGCAATGAGCAGTTCTTC. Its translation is CASSFSQGGNEQFF.